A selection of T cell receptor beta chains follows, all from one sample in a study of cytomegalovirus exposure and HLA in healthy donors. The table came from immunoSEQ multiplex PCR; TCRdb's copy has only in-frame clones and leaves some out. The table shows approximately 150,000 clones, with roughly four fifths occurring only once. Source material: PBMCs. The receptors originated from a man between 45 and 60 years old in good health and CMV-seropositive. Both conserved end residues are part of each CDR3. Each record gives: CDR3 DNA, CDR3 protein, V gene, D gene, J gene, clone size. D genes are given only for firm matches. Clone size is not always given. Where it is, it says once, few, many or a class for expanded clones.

CDR3 DNA: TGTGCCAGCACCCCGTCGGGCGGGCGGGGAGATACGCAGTATTTT
CDR3 protein: CASTPSGGRGDTQYF
V gene: TRBV7-8
D gene: NA
J gene: TRBJ2-3
clone size: NA

CDR3 DNA: TGTGCCGCCAAGGCTAGCGGGGGGCAAGAGACCCAGTACTTC
CDR3 protein: CAAKASGGQETQYF
V gene: TRBV10-3
D gene: TRBD2
J gene: TRBJ2-5
clone size: few

CDR3 DNA: TGTGCCAGTAGTATCTACAGGGGAATTGATACGCAGTATTTT
CDR3 protein: CASSIYRGIDTQYF
V gene: TRBV19
D gene: TRBD1
J gene: TRBJ2-3
clone size: NA

CDR3 DNA: TGCAGCGTTGCAGGGGATTTGTACAATGAGCAGTTCTTC
CDR3 protein: CSVAGDLYNEQFF
V gene: TRBV29-1
D gene: NA
J gene: TRBJ2-1
clone size: NA

CDR3 DNA: TGTGCCAGCAGCTTTCAGGGGTACGAGCAGTACTTC
CDR3 protein: CASSFQGYEQYF
V gene: TRBV5-6
D gene: NA
J gene: TRBJ2-7
clone size: NA

CDR3 DNA: TGTGCCAGCAGGGGGGGACAGGGGCCCTACGAGCAGTACTTC
CDR3 protein: CASRGGQGPYEQYF
V gene: TRBV5-4
D gene: TRBD1
J gene: TRBJ2-7
clone size: NA

CDR3 DNA: TGCGCCAGCAGCTTGGCGGGGTCGAGCCGGGAGACCCAGTACTTC
CDR3 protein: CASSLAGSSRETQYF
V gene: TRBV5-1
D gene: NA
J gene: TRBJ2-5
clone size: NA

CDR3 DNA: TGCGCCAGCAGTGAGAGCCTAGCGACCGGTCAGACCCAGTACTTC
CDR3 protein: CASSESLATGQTQYF
V gene: TRBV10-2
D gene: NA
J gene: TRBJ2-5
clone size: few

CDR3 DNA: TGTGCCACCAGTGGAAACCGGGAACTCCAAGAGACCCAGTACTTC
CDR3 protein: CATSGNRELQETQYF
V gene: TRBV15
D gene: NA
J gene: TRBJ2-5
clone size: once

CDR3 DNA: TGTGCCTGGAGATTCGGTTCAAGGCTAGCGGGCTACGAGCAGTACTTC
CDR3 protein: CAWRFGSRLAGYEQYF
V gene: TRBV30
D gene: TRBD2
J gene: TRBJ2-7
clone size: NA

CDR3 DNA: TGTGCCACCAGCAGGTTCAGGGCTGAGGGGGACGAGCAGTACTTC
CDR3 protein: CATSRFRAEGDEQYF
V gene: TRBV15
D gene: NA
J gene: TRBJ2-7
clone size: NA

CDR3 DNA: TGTGCCTGGAGTGTATGGGGAGGGAATGAGCAGTTCTTC
CDR3 protein: CAWSVWGGNEQFF
V gene: TRBV30
D gene: TRBD2
J gene: TRBJ2-1
clone size: once

CDR3 DNA: TGTGCCAGCAGCCCATGGACAGGGGGCATCACAGATACGCAGTATTTT
CDR3 protein: CASSPWTGGITDTQYF
V gene: TRBV9
D gene: TRBD1
J gene: TRBJ2-3
clone size: NA

CDR3 DNA: TGTGCCAGTAGTAGAGGAGGGGGCCGAAGCTCCTACAATGAGCAGTTCTTC
CDR3 protein: CASSRGGGRSSYNEQFF
V gene: TRBV19
D gene: NA
J gene: TRBJ2-1
clone size: NA

CDR3 DNA: TGTGCCAGCAGCCACCTCGCAACCGGGACAGGGGGCACTGAAGCTTTCTTT
CDR3 protein: CASSHLATGTGGTEAFF
V gene: TRBV7-9
D gene: TRBD1
J gene: TRBJ1-1
clone size: NA

CDR3 DNA: TGTGCCAGCAGCCAGCTGACAGGGAAGAGGCCCTACGAGCAGTACTTC
CDR3 protein: CASSQLTGKRPYEQYF
V gene: TRBV7-9
D gene: TRBD1
J gene: TRBJ2-7
clone size: once

CDR3 DNA: TGTGCCAGCAGCCCACAGGGGGCGGAAGGCTACACCTTC
CDR3 protein: CASSPQGAEGYTF
V gene: TRBV7-2
D gene: TRBD1
J gene: TRBJ1-2
clone size: NA

CDR3 DNA: TGTGCCAGCAGCGCCAGGGGGGACACTGAAGCTTTCTTT
CDR3 protein: CASSARGDTEAFF
V gene: TRBV9
D gene: TRBD1
J gene: TRBJ1-1
clone size: NA

CDR3 DNA: TGTGCCAGCAGCTCCCGACCCGCTCAGCGGGGAGAAGGGACTGAAGCTTTCTTT
CDR3 protein: CASSSRPAQRGEGTEAFF
V gene: TRBV9
D gene: NA
J gene: TRBJ1-1
clone size: once

CDR3 DNA: TGCGCCAGCAGTGGGGATGGGACAGGCCTACAAGAGACCCAGTACTTC
CDR3 protein: CASSGDGTGLQETQYF
V gene: TRBV10-1
D gene: TRBD1
J gene: TRBJ2-5
clone size: NA

CDR3 DNA: TGTGCCATCAGGGGTTCCCAGGGCTACGAGCAGTACTTC
CDR3 protein: CAIRGSQGYEQYF
V gene: TRBV10-3
D gene: NA
J gene: TRBJ2-7
clone size: NA

CDR3 DNA: TGTGCCTGGAGAGGCGGGGGGCACCTATACAATGAGCAGTTCTTC
CDR3 protein: CAWRGGGHLYNEQFF
V gene: TRBV30
D gene: TRBD2
J gene: TRBJ2-1
clone size: NA

CDR3 DNA: TGTGCCAGCAGCTTAGCAGCTCTATTATCGAACACCGGGGAGCTGTTTTTT
CDR3 protein: CASSLAALLSNTGELFF
V gene: TRBV7-9
D gene: NA
J gene: TRBJ2-2
clone size: few

CDR3 DNA: TGTGCCAGTAGTATGAGGCAGAGTCCGTATGGCTACACCTTC
CDR3 protein: CASSMRQSPYGYTF
V gene: TRBV19
D gene: NA
J gene: TRBJ1-2
clone size: NA